These 4 T cell receptor beta chains came from one sample sequenced in a study of OX40 agonist ivuxolimab in advanced cancers. Sequencing used immunoSEQ multiplex PCR; TCRdb keeps in-frame clones, though not all of them. This table holds around 72,000 clones, about 88% found once. This sample comprised CD4+ or CD8+ T cells sorted from blood, obtained in a trial of the OX40 agonist ivuxolimab. The origin of the receptors is an adult with an advanced solid tumor such as melanoma, head and neck, liver or kidney cancer.

This chain joins TRBV2 and TRBJ2-2; 7 nucleotides align to TRBD2. The CDR3 totals 16 residues. Germline V gene sequence: CDR1 SNHLY, CDR2 FYNNEI. V trimming: 3 bases; J trimming: 4 bases; junction bases outside the gene matches: 8. The CDR3 sequence: CASSDTSGMGTGELFF. The CDR3 DNA reads TGTGCCAGCAGTGATACAAGCGGGATGGGCACCGGGGAGCTGTTTTTT. The entire variable domain, with the rest obtained from reference TRBV2 and TRBJ2-2, is as follows: EPEVTQTPSHQVTQMGQEVILRCVPISNHLYFYWYRQILGQKVEFLVSFYNNEISEKSEIFDDQFSVERPDGSNFTLKIRSTKLEDSAMYFCASSDTSGMGTGELFFGEGSRLTVL.

The chain combines TRBV27 with TRBJ1-1; unclear D gene. The germline V and J ends were trimmed by 3 bases and 0 bases, with 8 bases remaining between them. The CDR3 is 14 residues long. Looked up from germline, CDR1 is MNHEY and CDR2 is SMNVEV (reference sequence). In DNA, the CDR3 is TGTGCCAGCAGTTTTGAGGGCATGAACACTGAAGCTTTCTTT. Amino acids: CASSFEGMNTEAFF.

This chain links TRBV10-2 with TRBJ1-5, with D uncertain. CDR3 length: 14 amino acids. The germline CDR1 and CDR2 sequences are WSHSY and SAAADI. Between the trimmed V and J ends, which lost 0 bases and 7 bases, there was a span of 10 bases. CDR3 amino acids: CASSESTVYQPQHF. The CDR3, as DNA: TGCGCCAGCAGTGAGTCGACGGTCTACCAGCCCCAGCATTTT.

The genes are TRBV7-9 and TRBJ2-1; 11 bases match TRBD2. V shed 5 bases, J shed 5 bases, and the junction held 8 bases outside the gene matches. CDR1 and CDR2 from the germline V gene are SEHNR and FQNEAQ (reference sequence). The length of the CDR3 is 16 residues. This CDR3 reads CASSPWGTSGDNEQFF. The CDR3 DNA reads TGTGCCAGCAGCCCCTGGGGGACTAGCGGAGACAATGAGCAGTTCTTC.